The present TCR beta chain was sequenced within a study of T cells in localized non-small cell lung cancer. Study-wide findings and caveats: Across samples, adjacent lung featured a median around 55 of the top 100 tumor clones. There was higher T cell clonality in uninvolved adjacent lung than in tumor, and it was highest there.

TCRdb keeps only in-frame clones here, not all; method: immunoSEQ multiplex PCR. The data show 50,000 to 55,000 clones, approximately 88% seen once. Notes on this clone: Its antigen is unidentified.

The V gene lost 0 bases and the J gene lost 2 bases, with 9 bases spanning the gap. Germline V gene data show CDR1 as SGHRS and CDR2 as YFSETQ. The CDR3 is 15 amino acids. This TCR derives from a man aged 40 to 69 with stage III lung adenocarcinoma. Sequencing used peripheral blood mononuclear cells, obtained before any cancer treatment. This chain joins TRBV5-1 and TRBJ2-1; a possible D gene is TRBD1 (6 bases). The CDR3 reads CASSLDREPYNEQFF. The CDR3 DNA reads TGCGCCAGCAGCTTGGACAGGGAACCCTACAATGAGCAGTTCTTC.